The rows below give T cell receptor beta chains drawn from one sample of a study of shared clonotypes between healthy human individuals. Assay: immunoSEQ multiplex PCR; the TCRdb copy retains only in-frame clones and omits some. In the table there are fewer than 850,000 clones, around 91% of which are singletons. The sequenced sample consisted of memory CD8+ T cells from PBMCs. The receptors come from a man aged 18 to 35 in good health. Some clones in this sample may be carry-over from other donors' samples. Both conserved end residues are part of each CDR3. Fields, in order: clone size, D gene, V gene, J gene, CDR3 DNA, CDR3 protein. A D gene is named only where the DNA matches it firmly. Clone size appears in some rows only: once, few, many, or a class for an expanded clone.

.	.	TRBV10-3	TRBJ1-1	TGTGCCATCAGTGAGGGTCCTCGCTCCGAGCGGGCTGACACTGAAGCTTTCTTT	CAISEGPRSERADTEAFF
.	.	TRBV28	TRBJ2-2	TGTGCCAGCAGTTGGGGGATGTACACCGGGGAGCTGTTTTTT	CASSWGMYTGELFF
.	.	TRBV11-3	TRBJ2-3	TGTGCCAGCAGCCCCGGCACAGATACGCAGTATTTT	CASSPGTDTQYF
.	.	TRBV6-1	TRBJ1-5	TGTGCCAGCAGTGAATATAATCAGCCCCAGCATTTT	CASSEYNQPQHF
once	.	TRBV2	TRBJ2-1	TGTGCCAGCAGTGAGGATTGGGGAAATGAGCAGTTCTTC	CASSEDWGNEQFF
once	.	TRBV5-4	TRBJ2-5	TGTGCCAGCAGCCGGCAAGAGACCCAGTACTTC	CASSRQETQYF
.	.	TRBV5-1	TRBJ2-7	TGCGCCAGCAGGGAGGGGGAGGGACCCCTCTGGGACGAGCAGTACTTC	CASREGEGPLWDEQYF
.	.	TRBV27	TRBJ2-7	TGTGCAGTCACGTCGCGGCTACCAAACTCCTACGAGCAGTACTTC	CAVTSRLPNSYEQYF
.	TRBD1	TRBV5-6	TRBJ1-1	TGTGCCAGCGGCTACGGGACAGGGCGTGTTAACACTGAAGCTTTCTTT	CASGYGTGRVNTEAFF
.	TRBD2	TRBV6-4	TRBJ2-1	TGTGCCAGCAGTCAGCTAGCGGGAGGTCCCAAGGGGGGTGAGCAGTTCTTC	CASSQLAGGPKGGEQFF
.	.	TRBV27	TRBJ1-2	TGTGCCAGCAGTTTGAACCCCTACAGGGCACGGCAGTATGGCTACACCTTC	CASSLNPYRARQYGYTF
.	TRBD2	TRBV28	TRBJ2-7	TGTGCCAGCAGCCCCCTTCTTGTCGGACTAGCGGGAGGCCGCTACTACGAGCAGTACTTC	CASSPLLVGLAGGRYYEQYF
.	.	TRBV7-6	TRBJ2-3	TGTGCCAGCAGCTTGGGTCGCTTAGGTATGGGTAACACAGATACGCAGTATTTT	CASSLGRLGMGNTDTQYF
.	.	TRBV15	TRBJ2-1	TGTGCCACCAGCGAATCACAGCCGACTGAGCAGTTCTTC	CATSESQPTEQFF
.	.	TRBV9	TRBJ1-2	TGTGCCAGCAGCCACCCCGGGGAGGCAAGTCTGCCCACCGGTGGCTACACCTTC	CASSHPGEASLPTGGYTF
.	.	TRBV7-3	TRBJ2-6	TGTGCCAGCAGCGCACCCCTGTCTGACGGGGCTGGGGCCAACGTCCTGACTTTC	CASSAPLSDGAGANVLTF
.	.	TRBV11-1	TRBJ2-7	TGTGCCAGCACCCCTACGAGTATCGGGGAGCAGTACTTC	CASTPTSIGEQYF
.	.	TRBV7-8	TRBJ2-5	TGTGCCAGCAGCCCATCAGGGTATGGAGAGACCCAGTACTTC	CASSPSGYGETQYF
once	.	TRBV5-6	TRBJ2-5	TGTGCCAGCAGCTTGTTGGAGACCCAGTACTTC	CASSLLETQYF
.	TRBD2	TRBV20-1	TRBJ2-1	TGCAGGATGGGAGGGGAGCAGTTCTTC	CRMGGEQFF
many	TRBD2	TRBV9	TRBJ2-3	TGTGCCAGCAGCGCCGGAGCGGGACTAGCGGGCCGCACAGATACGCAGTATTTT	CASSAGAGLAGRTDTQYF
.	TRBD1	TRBV29-1	TRBJ1-2	TGCAGCGTTGCGGACAGGTTTTTCGGAGGCTACACCTTC	CSVADRFFGGYTF
.	TRBD1	TRBV14	TRBJ2-1	TGTGCCAGCAGCCAAGACACAAGATCGACAGGGGGACCCTACAATGAGCAGTTCTTC	CASSQDTRSTGGPYNEQFF
.	.	TRBV27	TRBJ1-5	TGTGCCAGCAGTTTACGCGGCAATCAGCCCCAGCATTTT	CASSLRGNQPQHF
.	.	TRBV15	TRBJ1-1	TGTGCCACCAGCAGAGATCTATATGGGTCGGGCATCAACACTGAAGCTTTCTTT	CATSRDLYGSGINTEAFF
once	TRBD1	TRBV5-1	TRBJ2-1	TGCGCCAGCAACGGGGACAGGCCCTCGGAGGAGCAGTTCTTC	CASNGDRPSEEQFF
few	TRBD2	TRBV28	TRBJ2-3	TGTGCCAGCAGCCGCCGCAGGTGGGGGGGAGGCACAGATACGCAGTATTTT	CASSRRRWGGGTDTQYF
.	.	TRBV5-1	TRBJ1-1	TGCGCCAGCAGTTCAAACAACCGCTTCGAAGCTTTCTTT	CASSSNNRFEAFF
.	.	TRBV9	TRBJ2-1	TGTGCCAGCAGCGTAGATACAGGGATGGGCAATGAGCAGTTCTTC	CASSVDTGMGNEQFF
.	.	TRBV28	TRBJ2-1	TGTGCCAGCAGTTTCGGGGACGGCAGCTCCTACAATGAGCAGTTCTTC	CASSFGDGSSYNEQFF
.	.	TRBV15	TRBJ2-2	TGTGCCACCAGCAGAGATGTGGGCGGGGAGCTGTTTTTT	CATSRDVGGELFF
.	TRBD2	TRBV11-3	TRBJ2-7	TGTGCCAGCGGTTACGGTAGCGGGGAAAGCTACGAGCAGTACTTC	CASGYGSGESYEQYF
.	.	TRBV7-9	TRBJ1-1	TGTGCCAGCAGCCCACGTGATGGGACCGCAAGCACTGAAGCTTTCTTT	CASSPRDGTASTEAFF
once	TRBD1	TRBV7-6	TRBJ2-2	TGTGCCAGCAGCTTTGGGACAGAACGAACCCCCGGGGAGCTGTTTTTT	CASSFGTERTPGELFF
.	.	TRBV6-1	TRBJ2-7	TGTGCCAGCAGCGTTGACACAACCTACGAGCAGTACTTC	CASSVDTTYEQYF
once	.	TRBV9	TRBJ1-2	TGTGCCAGCAGCCCCGACCCTACTTTGGGCTACACCTTC	CASSPDPTLGYTF
.	.	TRBV10-1	TRBJ2-7	TGCGCCAGCAGTGAGCATGGGCAGGGATCCTACGAGCAGTACTTC	CASSEHGQGSYEQYF
.	TRBD2	TRBV5-6	TRBJ2-7	TGTGCCAGCAGCTTTGGACTAGCGGGTGGCTACGAGCAGTACTTC	CASSFGLAGGYEQYF
.	.	TRBV5-6	TRBJ1-2	TGTGCCAGCAGCTGGGGCACCCTTCCCCCTTATGGCTACACCTTC	CASSWGTLPPYGYTF
once	.	TRBV7-9	TRBJ2-1	TGTGCCAGCAGTCAGCTGGGGAGCTCCTACAATGAGCAGTTCTTC	CASSQLGSSYNEQFF
.	TRBD2	TRBV19	TRBJ2-2	TGTGCCAGTAGTCCTGAGCGGGAGAACACCGGGGAGCTGTTTTTT	CASSPERENTGELFF
.	.	TRBV4-1	TRBJ2-7	TGCGCCAGCAGCCAAGCGGGTCGTATTGACGAGCAGTACTTC	CASSQAGRIDEQYF
.	TRBD1	TRBV9	TRBJ2-1	TGTGCCAGCAGCGGCGGACAGGGTTATTACAATGAGCAGTTCTTC	CASSGGQGYYNEQFF
.	.	TRBV29-1	TRBJ2-2	TGCAGCGTTGGACAAACGGGCACCGGGGAGCTGTTTTTT	CSVGQTGTGELFF
.	.	TRBV4-3	TRBJ2-1	TGCGCCAGCAGCCAAGATGAGAATACATATCGAGGCGACAATGAGCAGTTCTTC	CASSQDENTYRGDNEQFF
.	.	TRBV19	TRBJ1-5	TGTGCCAGTAGTATAGCGGGGGGCGGCAATCAGCCCCAGCATTTT	CASSIAGGGNQPQHF
once	.	TRBV5-6	TRBJ2-1	TGTGCCAGCAGCCTCGACTGGAATGAGCAGTTCTTC	CASSLDWNEQFF
.	.	TRBV4-3	TRBJ2-3	TGCGCCAGCAGCCAAGACATCACAGATACGCAGTATTTT	CASSQDITDTQYF
.	TRBD2	TRBV4-3	TRBJ2-1	TGCGCCAGCAGCCAAGGGACTAGCGGGAGGGCGCCCTACAATGAGCAGTTCTTC	CASSQGTSGRAPYNEQFF